One and the same sample provided the 10 T cell receptor beta chains below, sequenced in a study of spatial heterogeneity in lung cancer (dated by TCRdb to between 2019 and 2020). The sample's time point label, decoded: sample taken at primary tumor resection. Whole RNA extracted from tumor and nontumor lung tissue, or from cryopreserved PBMC samples, was used for TCR sequencing without cell sorting. Library method: 5' RACE. The reads were generated on a NextSeq 500. TCRdb itself trimmed the public reads at Q25 with fastp, ran MiXCR and retained productive beta chains. Every CDR3 protein is listed once, alongside the most common genes and DNA of its rows. This sample comprises tens of thousands of distinct CDR3 sequences, approximately 13% of them detected only once. Jointly, the top ten make up about 60% of the sample. The material was PBMCs, obtained at surgery. The source is a male donor with early-stage non-small cell lung cancer.

The V call is TRBV12-5, the J call TRBJ2-2; TRBD1 aligns across 7 bases. After removal of 7 bases from V and 2 bases from J, the junction contained 1 base not matched to a gene. In germline, CDR1 is LGHNT, CDR2 FRNRAP. There are 13 residues in the CDR3. The CDR3 DNA reads TGTGCTAGTGACAGGGGAAACACCGGGGAGCTGTTTTTT. Translation: CASDRGNTGELFF.

This clonotype turned up a few times. In nucleotides, the CDR3 is TGCAGCGTTGAAGACGGACTAGGCTCTGGGGCCAACGTCCTGACTTTC. Its translation is CSVEDGLGSGANVLTF. V usage is TRBV29-1 and J usage is TRBJ2-6, with 7 bases lining up with TRBD2. The ends lost 0 bases at V and 0 bases at J; junction bases unmatched: 2. Germline assignment: CDR1 SQVTM and CDR2 ANQGSEA. The CDR3 consists of 16 residues.

This chain uses TRBV9 with TRBJ2-1; 8 positions agree with TRBD2. The trim removed 4 bases at V and 9 bases at J, leaving 12 bases unmatched. The CDR3 has 15 amino acids. Germline CDR1 reads SGDLS; CDR2 reads YYNGEE. CDR3 sequence: CASSPFSGRGGEQFF. The CDR3 DNA follows: TGTGCCAGCAGCCCATTTTCCGGGAGGGGAGGTGAGCAGTTCTTC.

This clonotype turned up a few times. The rearrangement links TRBV12-3 or TRBV12-4 to TRBJ1-4; 7 bases agree with TRBD1. CDR3 length equals 14 residues. J lost 5 bases, V lost 6 bases, and 6 bases had no gene match. The CDR3: CASSRDSLNEKLFF. CDR3 DNA sequence: TGTGCCAGCAGCCGGGACAGCCTCAATGAAAAACTGTTTTTT.

The chain has TRBV20-1 and TRBJ2-7, with D possibly TRBD2 on 5 matching bases. The CDR3 length is 11 residues. Per germline, CDR1 DFQATT and CDR2 SNEGSKA (reference sequence). V gave up 6 bases and J gave up 3 bases, with 9 bases separating them. The CDR3 reads CSAVGVYEQYF. In DNA form, the CDR3 reads TGCAGTGCCGTCGGGGTCTACGAGCAGTACTTC.

The chain carries TRBV10-1 and TRBJ2-5, with D possibly matching TRBD2 (5 bases). V was clipped by 0 bases and J by 4 bases, with 9 bases between them. The CDR3 is 14 residues long. Germline CDR1 and CDR2: WNHNN and SYGVQD (reference sequence). This CDR3 reads CASSESGVGETQYF. CDR3 bases: TGCGCCAGCAGTGAGTCCGGGGTGGGAGAGACCCAGTACTTC.

The table lists this clonotype with a few counts. This sequence joins TRBV6-2 or TRBV6-3 and TRBJ2-1; 8 bases match TRBD1. Germline lookup yields CDR1 MNHEY and CDR2 SVGEGT. V was clipped by 5 bases and J by 4 bases; unmatched bases: 10. CDR3 size: 16 residues. The CDR3 DNA reads as TGTGCCAGCAGTCCTCACACCGGACAGGGTTACAATGAGCAGTTCTTC. Amino acids: CASSPHTGQGYNEQFF.

This clonotype turned up a few times. The chain joins TRBV10-2 to TRBJ1-5; D is perhaps TRBD1 (6 bases). CDR3 length equals 14 residues. The V gene lost 6 bases and the J gene lost 1 base, with 10 bases spanning the gap. Per the germline V gene, CDR1 is WSHSY and CDR2 is SAAADI. Here the CDR3 DNA reads TGCGCCAGCAGGGACAGCCCCAGCAATCAGCCCCAGCATTTT. Its protein is CASRDSPSNQPQHF.

The chain carries TRBV20-1 and TRBJ2-5; 7 bases are shared with TRBD1. Germline CDR1 is DFQATT and CDR2 is SNEGSKA (reference sequence). With V trimmed by 0 bases and J by 4 bases, 5 bases remained unmatched. CDR3 size: 14 residues. Here the CDR3 reads CSARDQSGGETQYF. The CDR3 DNA sequence: TGCAGTGCTAGAGATCAGTCAGGGGGAGAGACCCAGTACTTC.

This clonotype counts as medium-sized. The rearrangement links TRBV4-2 to TRBJ2-7, with TRBD2 identical over 8 bases. CDR3 length: 15 amino acids. V shed 0 bases, J shed 6 bases, and the junction held 7 bases outside the gene matches. The germline gives CDR1 LGHNA, CDR2 YNFKEQ. CDR3 sequence reads: CASSQDREGLGEQYF. The CDR3 DNA is TGTGCCAGCAGCCAAGATCGGGAGGGACTGGGCGAGCAGTACTTC.